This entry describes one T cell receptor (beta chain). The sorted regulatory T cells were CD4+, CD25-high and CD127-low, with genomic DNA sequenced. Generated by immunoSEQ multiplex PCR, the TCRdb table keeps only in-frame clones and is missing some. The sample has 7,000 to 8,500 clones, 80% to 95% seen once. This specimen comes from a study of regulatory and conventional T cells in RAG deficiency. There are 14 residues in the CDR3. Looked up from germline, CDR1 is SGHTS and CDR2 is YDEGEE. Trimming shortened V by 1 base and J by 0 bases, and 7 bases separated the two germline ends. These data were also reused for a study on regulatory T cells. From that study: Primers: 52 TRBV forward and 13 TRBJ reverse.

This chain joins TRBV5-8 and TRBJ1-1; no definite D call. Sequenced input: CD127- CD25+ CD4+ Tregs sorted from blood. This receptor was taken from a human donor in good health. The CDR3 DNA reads TGTGCCAGCAGCTTGCCGGGGTTGAACACTGAAGCTTTCTTT. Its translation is CASSLPGLNTEAFF.